This paragraph reports one T cell receptor (beta chain). Its antigen remains unknown. This entry is derived from a study of cytomegalovirus exposure and HLA in healthy donors. Across the study: The Caucasian-associated ancestry cluster held 65% to 85% of around 380 genotyped donors.

Vbeta (60) and Jbeta (13) primers were used in the PCR. In the original analysis: Some 80 million unique TCR beta chains, roughly 10 million shared, were counted in a later analysis. Here immunoSEQ multiplex PCR was the method, and the copy in TCRdb shows in-frame clones only, minus some. V, J and clone size are taken as reported in that table, and D and trimming were inferred from the DNA itself. The repertoire holds 150,000 to 200,000 clones, about three quarters seen once, with about 1% in the top ten. Study-wide points: A later analysis linked a missense DCLRE1C variant to TCR beta V- and J-gene trimming. The majority of TCR sequences were rare, yet some public TCRs appeared in many donors.

Germline lookup yields CDR1 GTSNPN and CDR2 SVGIG (reference sequence). Trimming left V 1 base short and J 0 bases short, with 10 bases between. The CDR3 sequence is 15 residues long. This rearrangement joins TRBV30 to TRBJ2-4; the D gene is possibly TRBD1 (5 bases). The source of this sequence is a woman aged 40 to 50 in good health and CMV-seronegative. The specimen was PBMCs. The CDR3, as DNA: TGTGCCTGGAGTGCGACAGTATTAGCCAAAAACATTCAGTACTTC. Residues: CAWSATVLAKNIQYF.